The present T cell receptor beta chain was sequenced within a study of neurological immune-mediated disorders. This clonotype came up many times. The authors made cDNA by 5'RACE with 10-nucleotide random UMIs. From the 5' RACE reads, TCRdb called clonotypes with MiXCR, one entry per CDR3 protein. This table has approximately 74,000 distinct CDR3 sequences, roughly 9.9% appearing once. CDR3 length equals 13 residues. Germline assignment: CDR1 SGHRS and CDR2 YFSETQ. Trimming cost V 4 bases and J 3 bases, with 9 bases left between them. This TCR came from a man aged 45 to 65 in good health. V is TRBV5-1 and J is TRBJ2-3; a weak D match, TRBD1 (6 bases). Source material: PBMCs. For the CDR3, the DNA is TGCGCCAGCAGCGTTACAGGGACAGATACGCAGTATTTT. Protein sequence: CASSVTGTDTQYF.